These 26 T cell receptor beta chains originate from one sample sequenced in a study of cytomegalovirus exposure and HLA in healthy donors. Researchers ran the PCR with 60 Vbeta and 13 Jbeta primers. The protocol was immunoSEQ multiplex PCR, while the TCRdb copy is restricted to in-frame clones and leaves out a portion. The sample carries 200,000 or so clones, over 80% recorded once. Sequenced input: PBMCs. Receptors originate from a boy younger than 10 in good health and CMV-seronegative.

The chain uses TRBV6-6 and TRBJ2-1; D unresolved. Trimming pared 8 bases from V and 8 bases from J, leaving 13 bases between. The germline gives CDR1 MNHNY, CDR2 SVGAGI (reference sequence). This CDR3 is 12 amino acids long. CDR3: CASSRRLDEQFF. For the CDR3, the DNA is TGTGCCAGCTCTCGGAGACTGGATGAGCAGTTCTTC.

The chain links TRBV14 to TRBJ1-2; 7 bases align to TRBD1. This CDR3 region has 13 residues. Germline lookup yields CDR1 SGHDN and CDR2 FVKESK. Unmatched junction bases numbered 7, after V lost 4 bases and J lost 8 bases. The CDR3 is CASSPQTGRGYTF. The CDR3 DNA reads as TGTGCCAGCAGCCCCCAGACAGGGCGGGGCTACACCTTC. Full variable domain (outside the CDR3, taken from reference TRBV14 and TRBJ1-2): EAGVTQFPSHSVIEKGQTVTLRCDPISGHDNLYWYRRVMGKEIKFLLHFVKESKQDESGMPNNRFLAERTGGTYSTLKVQPAELEDSGVYFCASSPQTGRGYTFGSGTRLTVV.

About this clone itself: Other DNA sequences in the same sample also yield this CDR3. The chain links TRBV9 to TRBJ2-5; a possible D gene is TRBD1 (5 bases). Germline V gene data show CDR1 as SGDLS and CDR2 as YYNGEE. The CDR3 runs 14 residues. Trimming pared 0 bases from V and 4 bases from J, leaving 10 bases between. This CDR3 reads CASSVGRGRETQYF. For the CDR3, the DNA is TGTGCCAGCAGCGTAGGAAGGGGTAGAGAGACCCAGTACTTC.

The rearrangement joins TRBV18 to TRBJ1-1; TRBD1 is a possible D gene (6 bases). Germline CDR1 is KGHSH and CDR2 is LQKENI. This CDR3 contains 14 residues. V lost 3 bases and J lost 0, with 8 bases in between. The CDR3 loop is CASSPGAVNTEAFF. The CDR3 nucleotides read TGTGCCAGCTCACCGGGGGCAGTGAACACTGAAGCTTTCTTT.

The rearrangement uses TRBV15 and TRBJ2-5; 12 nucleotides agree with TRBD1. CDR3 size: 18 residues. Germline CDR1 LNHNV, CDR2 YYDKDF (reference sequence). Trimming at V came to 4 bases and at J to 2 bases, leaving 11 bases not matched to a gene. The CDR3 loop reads CATSKDGTGGLNQETQYF. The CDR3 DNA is TGTGCCACCAGCAAAGATGGGACAGGGGGCTTGAATCAAGAGACCCAGTACTTC.

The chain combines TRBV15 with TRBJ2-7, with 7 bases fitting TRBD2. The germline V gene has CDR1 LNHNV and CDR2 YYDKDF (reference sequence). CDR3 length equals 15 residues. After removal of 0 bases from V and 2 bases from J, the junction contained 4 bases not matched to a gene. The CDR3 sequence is CATSRELATPYEQYF. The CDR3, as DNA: TGTGCCACCAGCAGAGAACTAGCGACCCCCTACGAGCAGTACTTC.

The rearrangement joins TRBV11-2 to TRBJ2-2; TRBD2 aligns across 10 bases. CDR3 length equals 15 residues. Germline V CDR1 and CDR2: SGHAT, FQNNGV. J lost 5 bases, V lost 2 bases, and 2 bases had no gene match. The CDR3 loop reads CASSLLLAGTGELFF. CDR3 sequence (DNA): TGTGCCAGCAGCTTACTACTAGCGGGAACCGGGGAGCTGTTTTTT.

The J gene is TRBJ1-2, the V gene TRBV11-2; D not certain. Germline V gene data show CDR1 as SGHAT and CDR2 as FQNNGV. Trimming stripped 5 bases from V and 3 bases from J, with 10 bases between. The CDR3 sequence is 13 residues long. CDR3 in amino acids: CASSPERYYGYTF. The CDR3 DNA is TGTGCCAGCAGCCCGGAGCGGTACTATGGCTACACCTTC.

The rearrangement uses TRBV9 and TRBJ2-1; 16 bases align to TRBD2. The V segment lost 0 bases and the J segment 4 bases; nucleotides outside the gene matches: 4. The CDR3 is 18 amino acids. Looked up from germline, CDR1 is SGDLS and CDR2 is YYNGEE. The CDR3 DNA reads TGTGCCAGCAGCGTAGTCGGGACTAGCGGGGGGGGTTACAATGAGCAGTTCTTC. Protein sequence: CASSVVGTSGGGYNEQFF.

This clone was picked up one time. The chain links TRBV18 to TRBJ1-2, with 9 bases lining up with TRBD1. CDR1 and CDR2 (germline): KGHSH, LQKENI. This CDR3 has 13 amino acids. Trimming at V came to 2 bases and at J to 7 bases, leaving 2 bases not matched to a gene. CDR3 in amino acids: CASSPMGQGGYTF. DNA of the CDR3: TGTGCCAGCTCACCAATGGGACAGGGTGGCTACACCTTC.

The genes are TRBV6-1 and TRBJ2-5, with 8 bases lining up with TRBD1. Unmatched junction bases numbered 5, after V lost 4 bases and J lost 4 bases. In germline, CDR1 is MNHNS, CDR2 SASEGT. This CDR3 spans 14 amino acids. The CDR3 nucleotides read TGTGCCAGCAGTGGGACAGGGATGGGAGAGACCCAGTACTTC. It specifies CASSGTGMGETQYF.

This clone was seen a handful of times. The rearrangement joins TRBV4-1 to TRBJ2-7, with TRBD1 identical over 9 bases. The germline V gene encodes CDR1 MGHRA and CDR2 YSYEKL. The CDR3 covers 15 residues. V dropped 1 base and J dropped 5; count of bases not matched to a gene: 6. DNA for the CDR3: TGCGCCAGCAGCCAAGTGAACAGGGGGCTGGACGAGCAGTACTTC. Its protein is CASSQVNRGLDEQYF.

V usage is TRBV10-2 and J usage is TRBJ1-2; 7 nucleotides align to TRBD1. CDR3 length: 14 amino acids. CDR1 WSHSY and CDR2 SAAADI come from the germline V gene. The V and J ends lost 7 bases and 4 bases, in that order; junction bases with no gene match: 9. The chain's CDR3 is CASTFEGAGYGYTF. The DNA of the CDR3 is TGCGCCAGCACTTTTGAGGGGGCAGGCTATGGCTACACCTTC.

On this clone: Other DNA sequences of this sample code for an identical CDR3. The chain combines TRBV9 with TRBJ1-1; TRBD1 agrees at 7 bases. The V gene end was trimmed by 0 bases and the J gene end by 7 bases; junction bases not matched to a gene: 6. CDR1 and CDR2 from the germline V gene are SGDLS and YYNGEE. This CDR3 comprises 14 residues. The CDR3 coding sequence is TGTGCCAGCAGCGTAGTAGACAGGGACCTTGAAGCTTTCTTT. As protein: CASSVVDRDLEAFF.

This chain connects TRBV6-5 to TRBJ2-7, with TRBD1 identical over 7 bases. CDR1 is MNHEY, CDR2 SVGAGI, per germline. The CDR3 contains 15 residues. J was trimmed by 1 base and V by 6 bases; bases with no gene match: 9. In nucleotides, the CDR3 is TGTGCCAGCAGGAACCGGGACAGACCATCCTACGAGCAGTACTTC. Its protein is CASRNRDRPSYEQYF.

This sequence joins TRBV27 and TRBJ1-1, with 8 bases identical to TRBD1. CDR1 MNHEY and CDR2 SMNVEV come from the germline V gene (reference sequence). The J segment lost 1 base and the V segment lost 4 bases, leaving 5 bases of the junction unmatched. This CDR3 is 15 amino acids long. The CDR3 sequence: CASSSRTGRNTEAFF. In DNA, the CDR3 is TGTGCCAGCAGTTCCAGGACAGGGAGGAACACTGAAGCTTTCTTT.

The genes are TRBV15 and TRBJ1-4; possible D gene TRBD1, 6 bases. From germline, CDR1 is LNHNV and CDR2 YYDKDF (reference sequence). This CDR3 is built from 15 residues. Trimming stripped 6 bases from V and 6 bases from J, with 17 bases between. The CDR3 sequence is CATRRTDSGDEKLFF. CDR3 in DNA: TGTGCCACCAGGAGAACGGACAGCGGGGATGAAAAACTGTTTTTT.

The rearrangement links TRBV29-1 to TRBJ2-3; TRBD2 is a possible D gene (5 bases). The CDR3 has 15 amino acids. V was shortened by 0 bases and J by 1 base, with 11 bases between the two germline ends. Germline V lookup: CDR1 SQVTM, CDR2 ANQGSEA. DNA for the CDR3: TGCAGCGTTGAAGATCACGGGGTAGGCACAGATACGCAGTATTTT. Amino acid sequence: CSVEDHGVGTDTQYF.

CDR3 nucleotides: TGTGCCAGCTCCCTCGGGGGGACAGGGACCTACGAGCAGTACTTC. Amino acids: CASSLGGTGTYEQYF. The genes are TRBV6-1 and TRBJ2-7, with TRBD1 identical over 9 bases. The CDR3 has 15 amino acids. V lost 8 bases, J lost 2 bases, and 10 bases stayed unmatched. Germline lookup yields CDR1 MNHNS and CDR2 SASEGT.

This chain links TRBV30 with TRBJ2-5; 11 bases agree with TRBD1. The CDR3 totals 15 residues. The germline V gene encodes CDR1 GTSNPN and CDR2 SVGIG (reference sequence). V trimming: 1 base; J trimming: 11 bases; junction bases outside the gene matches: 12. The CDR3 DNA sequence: TGTGCCTGGAGTGAACTAGGACAGGGGGCGGGGGAGCAGTACTTC. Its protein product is CAWSELGQGAGEQYF.

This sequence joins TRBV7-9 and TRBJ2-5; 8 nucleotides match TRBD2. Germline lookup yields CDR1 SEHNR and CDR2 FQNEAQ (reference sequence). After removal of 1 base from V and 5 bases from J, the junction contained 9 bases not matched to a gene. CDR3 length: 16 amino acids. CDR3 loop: CASSLGASGSWETQYF. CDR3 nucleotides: TGTGCCAGCAGCTTAGGGGCGAGCGGGAGTTGGGAGACCCAGTACTTC.

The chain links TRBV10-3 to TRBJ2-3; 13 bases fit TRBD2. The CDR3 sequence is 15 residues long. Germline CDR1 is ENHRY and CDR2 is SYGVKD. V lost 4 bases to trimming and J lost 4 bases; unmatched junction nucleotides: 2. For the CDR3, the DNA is TGTGCCATCAGTGGTGGACTAGCGGGGGCAGATACGCAGTATTTT. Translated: CAISGGLAGADTQYF.

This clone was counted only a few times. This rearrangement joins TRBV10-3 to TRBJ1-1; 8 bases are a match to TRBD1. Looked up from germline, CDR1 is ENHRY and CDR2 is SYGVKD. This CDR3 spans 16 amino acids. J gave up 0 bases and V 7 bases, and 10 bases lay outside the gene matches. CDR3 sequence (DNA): TGTGCCATCACTTCCGGACAGGGAGCCATGAACACTGAAGCTTTCTTT. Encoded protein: CAITSGQGAMNTEAFF.

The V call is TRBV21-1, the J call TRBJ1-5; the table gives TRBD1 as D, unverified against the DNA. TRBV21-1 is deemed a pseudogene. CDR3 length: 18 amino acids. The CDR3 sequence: CASSNGTGATYSNQPQHF. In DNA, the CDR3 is TGTGCCAGCAGCAATGGGACAGGGGCCACTTATAGCAATCAGCCCCAGCATTTT.

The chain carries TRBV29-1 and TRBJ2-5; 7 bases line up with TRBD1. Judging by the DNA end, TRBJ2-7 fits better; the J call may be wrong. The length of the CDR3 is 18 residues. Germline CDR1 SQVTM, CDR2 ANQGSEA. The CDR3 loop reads CSVEGVTGNNKGSYEQYF. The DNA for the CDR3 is TGCAGCGTTGAAGGGGTGACAGGGAATAACAAGGGCTCCTACGAGCAGTACTTC.

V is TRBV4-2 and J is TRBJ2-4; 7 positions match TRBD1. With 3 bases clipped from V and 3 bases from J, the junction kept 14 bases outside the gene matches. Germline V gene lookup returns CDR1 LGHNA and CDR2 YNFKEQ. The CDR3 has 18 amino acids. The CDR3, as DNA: TGTGCCAGCAGCCAGGACCGACAGGGCCCCTTAGGCAAAAACATTCAGTACTTC. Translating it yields CASSQDRQGPLGKNIQYF.